Listed below are T cell receptor beta chains from one sample, sequenced in a study of early T cells in non-severe SARS-CoV-2 infection. TCRdb re-called the 5' RACE reads with MiXCR, one entry per CDR3 protein. In the table there are 50,000 to 65,000 distinct CDR3 sequences, approximately 10% of which are singletons. Sequenced here: whole blood, sampled at baseline. The receptors shown here come from an adult who was a healthcare worker with PCR-confirmed SARS-CoV-2 infection or an uninfected control (not recorded which). The conserved cysteine and the conserved F or W are not part of the CDR3 here. For some rows the clone size is stated as once, few or many, or as a class when expanded; others skip it.

TRBV30	TRBJ1-5	.	VWSGHLRGGNQPQH
TRBV5-1	TRBJ2-2	.	ASSLTSVEGTGELF
TRBV18	TRBJ2-3	few	ASSPEGGRDTQY
TRBV18	TRBJ1-2	few	ASSRQAPEGYT
TRBV7-9	TRBJ1-2	many	AVGSSNYGYT
TRBV2	TRBJ2-3	many	ASISEYNTDTQY
TRBV5-6	TRBJ2-7	.	ASSLIPTDYEQY
TRBV7-2	TRBJ2-1	.	ASSLRVLAGYNEQF
TRBV6-2/TRBV6-3	TRBJ2-7	few	ASSYSTDGGYEQY
TRBV7-9	TRBJ2-7	.	ASSPHGLARTPYEQY
TRBV7-9	TRBJ2-2	few	ASSFRVASNTGELF
TRBV2	TRBJ2-3	many	ASNQGLAGAQDTQY
TRBV12-3/TRBV12-4	TRBJ1-5	few	ASSSQGGNQPQH
TRBV5-1	TRBJ2-1	.	ASNEGDSYNEQF
TRBV20-1	TRBJ2-7	few	SARGVIGAAPYEQY
TRBV7-7	TRBJ2-2	.	ASTPGNGELF
TRBV20-1	TRBJ1-6	many	SARDLGHGGNSPLH
TRBV10-3	TRBJ2-1	few	AIRESGGNQGNEQF
TRBV2	TRBJ1-1	many	ASSEALGTEAF
TRBV6-1	TRBJ2-7	many	ASSEGGTGLKEQY
TRBV4-3	TRBJ1-2	.	ASSQGDVSNYGYT
TRBV7-9	TRBJ2-5	many	ASSLLAGGQETQY
TRBV19	TRBJ2-1	many	ASSIGLAGVSSYNEQF
TRBV20-1	TRBJ2-1	few	SAQTLGQGTANEQF
TRBV6-1	TRBJ2-1	once	ASRAGPDYNEQF
TRBV15	TRBJ2-7	.	ATSIELSSYEQY
TRBV5-6	TRBJ2-1	.	ASSLQGSGNNEQF
TRBV27	TRBJ1-4	.	ASSLRRQGYREKLF
TRBV12-3/TRBV12-4	TRBJ1-1	few	ASSSVREAF
TRBV12-3/TRBV12-4	TRBJ1-5	many	ASSQRTGGVNQPQH
TRBV19	TRBJ1-5	few	ASSIRDNQPQH
TRBV12-3/TRBV12-4	TRBJ2-3	many	ASSRSGSLDTQY
TRBV6-5	TRBJ2-7	.	ASRAGGLRNEQY
TRBV6-5	TRBJ1-3	.	ASSYTHGAGNTIY
TRBV3-1	TRBJ2-7	many	ASSQDPRVGYEQY
TRBV29-1	TRBJ2-7	.	SVGDGPYEQY